The present T cell receptor (beta chain) was sequenced within a study of blood T cell repertoires in COVID-19. Produced via immunoSEQ multiplex PCR; TCRdb's table is partial and in-frame only. This sample has tens of thousands of clones, with roughly nine tenths found just once. The CDR3 consists of 17 residues. CDR1 is SGHTA, CDR2 FQGTGA, per germline. The germline V and J ends were trimmed by 6 bases and 6 bases, with 23 bases remaining between them. The TCR was taken from a human donor in a cohort sampled during active COVID-19. The chain couples TRBV7-3 to TRBJ2-2; no reliable D call. Sequencing was done on a sample of peripheral blood. CDR3 loop: CASSQPPSYGLAGELFF. The CDR3 DNA reads TGTGCCAGCAGTCAACCCCCCTCATACGGTCTGGCCGGGGAGCTGTTTTTT. Looking up the rest from reference TRBV7-3 and TRBJ2-2 gives the full variable domain: GAGVSQTPSNKVTEKGKYVELRCDPISGHTALYWYRQSLGQGPEFLIYFQGTGAADDSGLPNDRFFAVRPEGSVSTLKIQRTERGDSAVYLCASSQPPSYGLAGELFFGEGSRLTVL.